This T cell receptor beta chain was documented in a study of beta chain features in type 1 diabetes (dated by TCRdb to the late 2010s). With respect to the entire study: Patients and healthy donors did not differ in mean age, gender distribution, total cell number or subset yield. A total of 100 million to 110 million sorted cells were examined across all samples, and a strong correlation was observed between cell number per subset and RNA yield. In the study, TCRB repertoires of sorted circulating CD4+ T cell subsets from recently diagnosed type 1 diabetes patients were compared with those of matched healthy donors. Regulatory and stem cell-like memory subsets were isolated from only 8 patients and about eight healthy donors, whereas naive and central memory subsets came from all 30 or so donors. The research as a whole found: A moderate but significant shortening of TCRB CDR3 length was observed in type 1 diabetes patients in all four CD4+ subsets. PCR might favor shorter templates, but patient and control samples were amplified and corrected together, so any skew would affect both groups equally. Because the HLA sub-analyses included only small numbers of individuals, any influence of HLA type on TCRB rearrangement was left unresolved. Sequencing cDNA rather than genomic DNA could over-represent highly expressing activated cells, although activation and CD3 levels did not differ between groups. Fewer insertions and more nucleotide deletions at VDJ recombination sites were observed in patients with type 1 diabetes, implying thymic rearrangement abnormalities. The naive, central memory and regulatory TCRB repertoires appeared to resemble one another more closely among patients than among healthy donors.

CDR1 and CDR2, looked up from the germline V gene, are MNHEY and SVGAGI. For this chain, trimming is 10 bases at the V end and 3 bases at the J end, and the number of junction bases without a gene match is 3. The CDR3, from cysteine to phenylalanine, totals 12 residues. The CDR3 DNA has 36 bases and is translated from base 1. From each donor, a single peripheral blood sample of about 100 mL on average was drawn into heparinised tubes. A BD FACSAria II and a panel including CD45RO, CCR7, CD25, CD127, CD95 and CD27 were used to sort naive, central memory, regulatory and stem cell-like memory CD4+ T cells. A purity above 98% was achieved for all sorted populations. PBMCs were separated immediately by Lymphoprep density gradient centrifugation and were stained directly, without being cultured. So that batch effects would be minimized, each experiment stained and sorted samples in pairs, pairing one healthy donor with one patient.

This clone was seen only a few times. Its cognate antigen has yet to be identified. It has no much larger one-base neighbor in the sample; base qualities were not kept. The entire isolated RNA was reverse transcribed using the High Capacity cDNA Reverse Transcription Kit, and thus expressed TCRB transcripts were sequenced. Naive, central memory and regulatory T cell samples underwent deep immunoSEQ sequencing, averaging about 3.5 million total reads per sample. Sorted cells were lysed in RLT buffer and RNA was extracted with DNase-treated RNeasy Micro or Mini kits, depending on cell number. To prevent cross-contamination, every cell subset was processed on its own, while patient and healthy donor samples were processed together. The immunoSEQ multiplex PCR was used to amplify TCRB sequences from cDNA, yielding 87-bp fragments that span the CDR3 region. Amplicons were sequenced on the Illumina HiSeq platform. On the authors' methods: Synthetic template baselines were used to correct PCR bias computationally, reads within Hamming distance 2 were collapsed, and singletons that could not be merged were discarded. Reads were aligned to IMGT to assign V, D and J genes, CDR3 length, and insertions or deletions at six rearrangement sites. Within each subset, clonotype counts were normalized to sorted cell number, after which true diversity and Gini coefficients were computed with the tcR R package. The overlap coefficient, calculated on TCRB nucleotide sequences, was used to measure repertoire sharing. Out-of-frame TCRB sequences from naive cells were analyzed as a proxy for the pre-selection repertoire. TCRdb stores this immuneACCESS table with in-frame sequences only. Part of the clones is absent; in the studies checked, under half of the shortfall reflects unresolved V genes, and no reason is known for the rest. D and trimming come from the DNA, and the V and J calls and clone size come from that table. In this sample the table shows about 650,000 clones, around 12% of which occur a single time. Around 0.12% of the sample goes to the ten largest clones.

Sequencing was done on a sample of naive CD4+ T cells from blood. Taken with the paper, the label for cell subset or site translates to: true naive CD4+ T cells. The sequence was collected from a man aged 25-45 years with type 1 diabetes. The V gene is TRBV6-5 and the J gene is TRBJ1-1; a stretch of 9 junction bases matches TRBD1. The DNA sequence is TGTGCCACGGGACAGGGCTACACTGAAGCTTTCTTT. Protein translation: CATGQGYTEAFF.